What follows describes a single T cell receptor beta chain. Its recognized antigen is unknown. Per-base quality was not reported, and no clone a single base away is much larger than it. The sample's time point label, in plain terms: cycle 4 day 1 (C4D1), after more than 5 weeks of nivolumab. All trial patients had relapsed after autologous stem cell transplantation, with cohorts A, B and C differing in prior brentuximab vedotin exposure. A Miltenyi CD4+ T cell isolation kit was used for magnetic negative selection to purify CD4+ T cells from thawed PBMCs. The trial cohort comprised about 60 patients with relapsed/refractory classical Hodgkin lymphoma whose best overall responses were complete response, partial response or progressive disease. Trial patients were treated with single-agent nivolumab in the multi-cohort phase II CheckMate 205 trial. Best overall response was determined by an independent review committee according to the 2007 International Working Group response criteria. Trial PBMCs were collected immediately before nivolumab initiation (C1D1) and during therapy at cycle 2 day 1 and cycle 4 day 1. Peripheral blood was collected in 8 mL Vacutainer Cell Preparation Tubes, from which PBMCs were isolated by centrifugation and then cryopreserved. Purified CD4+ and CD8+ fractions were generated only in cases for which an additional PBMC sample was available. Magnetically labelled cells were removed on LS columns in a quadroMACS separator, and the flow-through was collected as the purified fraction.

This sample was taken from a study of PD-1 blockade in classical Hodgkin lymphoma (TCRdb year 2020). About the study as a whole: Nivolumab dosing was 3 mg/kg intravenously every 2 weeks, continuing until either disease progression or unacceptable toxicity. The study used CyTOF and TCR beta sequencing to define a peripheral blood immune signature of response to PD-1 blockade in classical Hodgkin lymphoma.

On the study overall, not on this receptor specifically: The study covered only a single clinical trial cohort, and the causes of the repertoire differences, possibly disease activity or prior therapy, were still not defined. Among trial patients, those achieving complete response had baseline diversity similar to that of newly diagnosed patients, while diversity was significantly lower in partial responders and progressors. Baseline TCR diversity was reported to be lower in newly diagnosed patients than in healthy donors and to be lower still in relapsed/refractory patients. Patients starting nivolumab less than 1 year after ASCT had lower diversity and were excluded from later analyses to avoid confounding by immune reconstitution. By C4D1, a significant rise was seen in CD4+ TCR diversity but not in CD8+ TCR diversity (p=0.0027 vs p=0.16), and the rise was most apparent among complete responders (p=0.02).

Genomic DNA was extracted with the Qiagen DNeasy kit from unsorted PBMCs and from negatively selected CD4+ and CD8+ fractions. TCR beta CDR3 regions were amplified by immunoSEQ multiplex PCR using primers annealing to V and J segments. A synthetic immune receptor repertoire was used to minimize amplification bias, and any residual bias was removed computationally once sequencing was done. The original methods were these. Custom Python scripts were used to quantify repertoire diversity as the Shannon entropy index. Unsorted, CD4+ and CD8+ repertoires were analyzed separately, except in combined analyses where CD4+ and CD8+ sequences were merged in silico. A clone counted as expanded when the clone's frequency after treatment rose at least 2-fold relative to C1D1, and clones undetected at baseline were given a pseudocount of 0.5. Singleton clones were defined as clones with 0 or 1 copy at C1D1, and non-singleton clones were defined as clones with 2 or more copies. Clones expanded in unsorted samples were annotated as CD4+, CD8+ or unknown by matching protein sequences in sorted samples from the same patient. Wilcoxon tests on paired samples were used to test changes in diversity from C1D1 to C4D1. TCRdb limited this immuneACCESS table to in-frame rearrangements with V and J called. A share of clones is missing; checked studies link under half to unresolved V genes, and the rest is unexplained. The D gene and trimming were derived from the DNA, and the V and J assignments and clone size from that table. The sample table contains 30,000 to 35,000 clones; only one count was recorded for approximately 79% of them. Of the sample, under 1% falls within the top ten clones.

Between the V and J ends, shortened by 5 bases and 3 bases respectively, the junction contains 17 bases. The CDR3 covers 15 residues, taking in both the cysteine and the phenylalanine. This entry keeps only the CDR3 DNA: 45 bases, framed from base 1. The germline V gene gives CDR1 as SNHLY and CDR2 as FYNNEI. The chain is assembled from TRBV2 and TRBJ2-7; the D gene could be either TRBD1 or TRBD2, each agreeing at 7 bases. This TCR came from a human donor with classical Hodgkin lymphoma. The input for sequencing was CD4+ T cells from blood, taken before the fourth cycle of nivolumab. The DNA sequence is TGTGCCAGCAGTCGCGGGACAGCGGGACTCTACGAGCAGTACTTC. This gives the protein CASSRGTAGLYEQYF. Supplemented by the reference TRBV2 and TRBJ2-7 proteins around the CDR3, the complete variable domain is EPEVTQTPSHQVTQMGQEVILRCVPISNHLYFYWYRQILGQKVEFLVSFYNNEISEKSEIFDDQFSVERPDGSNFTLKIRSTKLEDSAMYFCASSRGTAGLYEQYFGPGTRLTVT.